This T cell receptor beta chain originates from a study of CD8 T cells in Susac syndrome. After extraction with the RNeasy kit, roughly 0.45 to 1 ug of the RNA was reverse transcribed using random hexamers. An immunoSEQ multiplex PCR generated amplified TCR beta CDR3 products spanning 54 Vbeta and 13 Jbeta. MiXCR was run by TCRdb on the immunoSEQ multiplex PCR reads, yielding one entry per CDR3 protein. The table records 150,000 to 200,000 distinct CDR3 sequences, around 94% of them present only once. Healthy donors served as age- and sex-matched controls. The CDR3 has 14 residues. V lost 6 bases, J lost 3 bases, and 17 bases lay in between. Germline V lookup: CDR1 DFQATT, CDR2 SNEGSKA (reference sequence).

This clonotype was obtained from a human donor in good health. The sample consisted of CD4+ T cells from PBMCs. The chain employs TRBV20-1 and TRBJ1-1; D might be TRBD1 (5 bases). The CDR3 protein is CSAPWRGLDTEAFF. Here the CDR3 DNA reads TGCAGTGCCCCTTGGAGGGGTTTGGACACTGAAGCTTTCTTT.